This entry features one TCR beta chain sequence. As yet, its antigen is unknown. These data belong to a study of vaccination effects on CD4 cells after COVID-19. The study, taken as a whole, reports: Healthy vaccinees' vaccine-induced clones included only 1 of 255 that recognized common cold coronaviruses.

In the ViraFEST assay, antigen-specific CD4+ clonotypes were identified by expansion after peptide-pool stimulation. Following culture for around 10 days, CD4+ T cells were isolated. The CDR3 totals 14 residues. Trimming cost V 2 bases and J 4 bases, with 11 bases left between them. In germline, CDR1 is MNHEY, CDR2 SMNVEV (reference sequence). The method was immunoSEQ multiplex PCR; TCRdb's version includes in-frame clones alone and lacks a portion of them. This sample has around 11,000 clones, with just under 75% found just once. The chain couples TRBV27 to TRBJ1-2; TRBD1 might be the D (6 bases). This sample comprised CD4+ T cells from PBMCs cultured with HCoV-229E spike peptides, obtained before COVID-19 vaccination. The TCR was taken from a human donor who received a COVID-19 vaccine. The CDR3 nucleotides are TGTGCCAGCAGTTTAGCGACAGGACGCTATGGCTACACCTTC. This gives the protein CASSLATGRYGYTF.